A selection of T cell receptor beta chains follows, all from one sample in a study of Graves' ophthalmopathy and Graves' hyperthyroidism. TCRdb fed the multiplex PCR reads into MiXCR, producing one record per CDR3 protein. This sample has roughly 500,000 distinct CDR3 sequences, with around 14% found just once. Sequenced material: blood. Receptor source: a woman in her 30s with Graves' ophthalmopathy. The CDR3 runs from the conserved cysteine through the conserved F or W. The D gene is left open where the match is weak. Where a row states a size, it is once, few, many or the class of an expanded clone; other rows omit it.

d_call	j_call	v_call	clone_size	cdr3_nt	cdr3_aa
TRBD1	TRBJ1-6	TRBV14	many	TGTGCCAGCAGAACCTTGACAGGGGAAAATTCACCCCTCCACTTT	CASRTLTGENSPLHF
-	TRBJ2-5	TRBV9	many	TGTGCCAGCAGCGGTCTAGGGGAGACCCAGTACTTC	CASSGLGETQYF
-	TRBJ1-5	TRBV4-1	-	TGCGCCAGCAGCCATAACGACGGATACAATCAGCCCCAGCATTTT	CASSHNDGYNQPQHF
-	TRBJ1-6	TRBV5-1	many	TGCGCCAGCAGCTTGTGGCAGGGGAGTTCACCCCTCCACTTT	CASSLWQGSSPLHF
TRBD2	TRBJ2-5	TRBV7-2	many	TGTGCCAGCAGCTCCACGACTAGCCGGGAGACCCAGTACTTC	CASSSTTSRETQYF
TRBD1	TRBJ1-2	TRBV4-2	-	TGTGCCAGCAGCCAGACAGGGATCCGGGTTTATGGCTACACCTTC	CASSQTGIRVYGYTF
-	TRBJ1-2	TRBV28	many	TGTGCCAGCAGTCCCGGGGTGCTCTTTGGCTACACCTTC	CASSPGVLFGYTF
-	TRBJ1-5	TRBV12-3/TRBV12-4	-	TGTGCCAGCAGTCAAAAAGAGCGAGTCGGTCAGCCCCAGCATTTT	CASSQKERVGQPQHF
-	TRBJ1-1	TRBV20-1	many	TGCAGTGCTAGAGATCTCCTGGAGAACACTGAAGCTTTCTTT	CSARDLLENTEAFF
-	TRBJ2-5	TRBV7-3	many	TGTGCCAGCAGCTCGACAGGGTGGGGGGGAGAGACCCAGTACTTC	CASSSTGWGGETQYF
-	TRBJ1-1	TRBV12-3/TRBV12-4	many	TGTGCCAGCAGTTTAAATACGAACACTGAAGCTTTCTTT	CASSLNTNTEAFF
TRBD1	TRBJ2-7	TRBV7-2	many	TGTGCCAGCAGCTGGACAGGGGATGGGAACGAGCAGTACTTC	CASSWTGDGNEQYF
-	TRBJ2-4	TRBV28	many	TGTGCCAGCAGTTTAGGTCCCCCTAAAGCCAAAAACATTAAGTACTTC	CASSLGPPKAKNIKYF
-	TRBJ1-1	TRBV10-3	few	TGTGCCATCAGTCCCGGAGGGGGGAACACTGAAGCTTTCTTT	CAISPGGGNTEAFF
-	TRBJ2-5	TRBV6-5	many	TGTGCCAGCAGTTACGTGTTCCTTGGGGAGACCCAGTACTTC	CASSYVFLGETQYF
-	TRBJ1-1	TRBV2	-	TGTGCCGGCAGTCCAACAGGGATGAACACTGAAGCTTTCTTT	CAGSPTGMNTEAFF
TRBD2	TRBJ2-2	TRBV20-1	medium-sized	TGCAGTGCTAGAGATTGGCGGGAGACCGGGGAGCTGTTTTTT	CSARDWRETGELFF
TRBD1	TRBJ1-1	TRBV18	-	TGTGCCAGCTCAGTGGCAGGGGGCCTAGAAAACACTGAAGCCTTCTTT	CASSVAGGLENTEAFF
-	TRBJ2-7	TRBV18	once	TGTGCCTGCTCACCACCTCAGGGCCACGAGCAGTACTTC	CACSPPQGHEQYF
TRBD1	TRBJ1-1	TRBV20-1	-	TGCAGTGCTAGAGATACCCCGGGACAGGGTAGATCGAACACTGAAGCTTTCTTT	CSARDTPGQGRSNTEAFF
-	TRBJ2-2	TRBV19	many	TGCGCCAGTAGTTTCCTACGGGAGAACGGGGAGCTGTTTTTT	CASSFLRENGELFF
TRBD1	TRBJ2-2	TRBV28	many	TGTGCCAGCAGATCGGGACAGGGTGTCACCGGGGAGCTGTTTTTT	CASRSGQGVTGELFF
-	TRBJ1-1	TRBV6-1	many	TGTGCCAGCAGAGACGGGGGGAACACTGAAGCTTTCTTT	CASRDGGNTEAFF
TRBD1	TRBJ1-5	TRBV19	many	TGTGCCAGTAGCCGGGACAGAAACAATCAGCCCCAGCATTTT	CASSRDRNNQPQHF
-	TRBJ1-1	TRBV29-1	many	TGCAGCGTGGTAGGGGCAAACACTGAAGCTTTCTTT	CSVVGANTEAFF
TRBD2	TRBJ2-3	TRBV11-2	many	TGTGCCAGCAGCACTGGTAGCGGGGGGGCCTCAGATACGCAGTATTTT	CASSTGSGGASDTQYF
-	TRBJ2-2	TRBV19	many	TGTGCCAGTAGTCTAGGGCCGAGCACCGGGGAGCTGTTTTTT	CASSLGPSTGELFF
-	TRBJ1-3	TRBV9	-	TGTGCCAGCAGCGCCCAGGGTGTAGGAAACACCATATATTTT	CASSAQGVGNTIYF
-	TRBJ1-2	TRBV2	many	TGTGCCAGCAACCCCGAGGACATCTATGGCTACACCTTC	CASNPEDIYGYTF
-	TRBJ2-7	TRBV20-1	-	TGCAGTGCTAGAGAGGCTAGCGCCGAGCAGTACTTC	CSAREASAEQYF
TRBD1	TRBJ2-7	TRBV28	many	TGTGCCAGCAGTCCCCGGGACAGGGGATTTAGGGAGCAGTACTTC	CASSPRDRGFREQYF
-	TRBJ2-3	TRBV7-3	few	TGTGCCAGCAGCTTAATGGAGGGGGGGACGCAGTATTTT	CASSLMEGGTQYF
-	TRBJ1-1	TRBV13	many	TGTGCCAGCAGCTCAGTAGACAGGCCCGAGGGCACTGAAGCTTTCTTT	CASSSVDRPEGTEAFF
-	TRBJ2-5	TRBV6-2/TRBV6-3	many	TGTGCCAGCAGGGGACGGCTGTACCAAGAGACCCAGTACTTC	CASRGRLYQETQYF
-	TRBJ2-7	TRBV20-1	many	TGCAGTGCTAGAGTTTCGAAGCTTAATTGGGTCGAGCAGTACTTC	CSARVSKLNWVEQYF
-	TRBJ2-5	TRBV24-1	few	TGTGCCACCAGTGTTAAGGAGACCCAGTACTTC	CATSVKETQYF
-	TRBJ1-1	TRBV5-1	once	TGCGCCAGCAGCCCGGACGGGACCACCAACACTGAAGCTTTCTTT	CASSPDGTTNTEAFF
-	TRBJ1-2	TRBV6-5	many	TGTGCCAGCACTTTGTCAGAAAACTATGGCTACACCTTC	CASTLSENYGYTF
-	TRBJ2-2	TRBV5-1	-	TGCGCCAGCAGACGAGCGTGGGGAAACACCGGGGAGCTGTTTTTT	CASRRAWGNTGELFF
-	TRBJ1-2	TRBV9	many	TGTGCCAGCAGCGTAGGGAGAGGGGCAGCCTATGGCTACACCTTC	CASSVGRGAAYGYTF
-	TRBJ2-2	TRBV11-2	-	TGTGCCAGCAGCTTAATGGGGGCCCCGGGGGAGCTGTTTTTT	CASSLMGAPGELFF
TRBD2	TRBJ2-7	TRBV19	many	TGTGCCAGTAGTACCTACGGCGGGAGGCCCTCCTACGAGCAGTACTTC	CASSTYGGRPSYEQYF
-	TRBJ1-2	TRBV12-3/TRBV12-4	many	TGTGCCAGCAAGAAACCTAACTATGGCTACACCTTC	CASKKPNYGYTF
-	TRBJ2-2	TRBV29-1	-	TGCAGCGCCCCTCGATTAAACCAGGGGCGCGCCGGGGAGCTGTTTTTT	CSAPRLNQGRAGELFF
-	TRBJ1-1	TRBV30	many	TGTGCCTGGCAGGGGCGGCTGAACACTGAAGCTTTCTTT	CAWQGRLNTEAFF
TRBD1	TRBJ2-2	TRBV18	few	TGTGCCAGCTCACGGGGACAGTTTTCGAACACCGGGGAGCTGTTTTTT	CASSRGQFSNTGELFF
-	TRBJ1-1	TRBV4-1	few	TGCGCCAGCAGCCAAGATCAAGCACCGAACACTGAAGCTTTCTTT	CASSQDQAPNTEAFF
-	TRBJ2-7	TRBV6-5	many	TGTGCCAGATGGAACATGGCCCCCGTAGTTGGGCAGTACTTC	CARWNMAPVVGQYF
-	TRBJ2-5	TRBV19	many	TGTGCCAGTGGACAGAGGGAGACCCAGTACTTC	CASGQRETQYF
-	TRBJ1-5	TRBV28	many	TGTGCCAGCAGATCAGGCAAATCCGGGCTTCCCAAGGGGCAGCCCCAGCATTTT	CASRSGKSGLPKGQPQHF
TRBD1	TRBJ2-5	TRBV15	many	TGTGCCACCAGCAGAGGACAGGGTGGGGAGACCCAGTACTTC	CATSRGQGGETQYF
-	TRBJ1-1	TRBV11-2	few	TGTGCCAGCAGCTTATCCAGTATCTACACTGAAGCTTTCTTT	CASSLSSIYTEAFF
-	TRBJ2-7	TRBV10-3	many	TGTGCCATCGGTGATGCGCAAATCTACTACGAGCAGTACTTC	CAIGDAQIYYEQYF
TRBD2	TRBJ2-5	TRBV30	many	TGTGCCTGGGGACTAGCAAAAGAGACCCAGTACTTC	CAWGLAKETQYF
-	TRBJ1-5	TRBV6-1	many	TGTGCCAGCAGCGGAAGCCTTTGGGGCAATCAGCCCCAGCATTTT	CASSGSLWGNQPQHF